Following are 20 T cell receptor beta chains from one sample sequenced in a study of early T cells in non-severe SARS-CoV-2 infection. Using its own MiXCR run on the 5' RACE reads, TCRdb lists one record per CDR3 protein. The sample holds around 83,000 distinct CDR3 sequences; roughly 12% are singletons and the top ten take approximately 4%. Sequences were derived from whole blood, sampled at baseline. These receptors all come from an adult who was a healthcare worker with PCR-confirmed SARS-CoV-2 infection or an uninfected control (not recorded which).

The chain carries TRBV28 and TRBJ2-3, with 10 positions matching TRBD2. Per germline, CDR1 MDHEN and CDR2 SYDVKM. This CDR3 region has 14 residues. The ends lost 5 bases at V and 3 bases at J; junction bases unmatched: 2. The CDR3 protein is CASSLTSGTDTQYF. CDR3 nucleotide sequence: TGTGCCAGCAGTCTGACTAGCGGGACAGATACGCAGTATTTT.

The chain employs TRBV5-1 and TRBJ1-4; 7 positions match TRBD1. The CDR3 is 16 amino acids. Germline assignment: CDR1 SGHRS and CDR2 YFSETQ. J was trimmed by 0 bases and V by 3 bases; bases with no gene match: 5. The CDR3 loop is CASSSGQVATNEKLFF. The CDR3 bases are TGCGCCAGCAGCTCTGGACAGGTTGCAACTAATGAAAAACTGTTTTTT.

The rearrangement joins TRBV6-1 to TRBJ1-2, with TRBD1 identical over 9 bases. Trimming removed 6 bases from V and 6 bases from J; junction bases left unmatched: 8. Germline V lookup: CDR1 MNHNS, CDR2 SASEGT. CDR3 length: 14 residues. CDR3 sequence reads: CASSRTTGGHGYTF. CDR3 nucleotides: TGTGCCAGCAGCAGAACTACAGGGGGCCATGGCTACACCTTC.

The CDR3 is CASSSLRLAGGPTMIGSSYNEQFF. The DNA for the CDR3 is TGTGCCAGCAGTTCTCTCAGACTAGCGGGGGGGCCTACTATGATCGGTAGCTCCTACAATGAGCAGTTCTTC. V usage is TRBV27 and J usage is TRBJ2-1, with TRBD2 matching 14 bases. CDR3 length: 24 amino acids. Germline assignment: CDR1 MNHEY and CDR2 SMNVEV (reference sequence). Unmatched junction bases numbered 23, after V lost 4 bases and J lost 0 bases.

This chain joins TRBV11-3 and TRBJ2-3, with 9 bases aligning to TRBD1. This CDR3 has 17 amino acids. Germline CDR1 is SGHNT and CDR2 is YENEEA. The V segment lost 5 bases and the J segment 6 bases; nucleotides outside the gene matches: 15. Here the CDR3 DNA reads TGTGCCAGCAGCCCCCTCGACCGGGACAGGGAGGGTGATACGCAGTATTTT. Translating it yields CASSPLDRDREGDTQYF.

There are a few counts of this clonotype. DNA for the CDR3: TGTGCCAGCAGCTCGCCGAGCACTGAAGCTTTCTTT. The encoded protein is CASSSPSTEAFF. This chain links TRBV5-4 with TRBJ1-1; D not certain. Germline V gives CDR1 SGHNT, CDR2 YYREEE (reference sequence). CDR3 length: 12 amino acids. The germline V and J ends were trimmed by 3 bases and 4 bases, with 7 bases remaining between them.

J is TRBJ2-1 and V is TRBV10-3, with D possibly matching TRBD2 (6 bases). Trimming stripped 5 bases from V and 7 bases from J, with 21 bases between. Germline V CDR1 and CDR2: ENHRY, SYGVKD. This CDR3 region has 16 residues. Here the CDR3 DNA reads TGTGCCATCAGTCCCCTAGCGTCGGGGATCGGAAATGAGCAGTTCTTC. Protein product: CAISPLASGIGNEQFF.

Note on this clonotype: A much larger clone lies one base from this, so it may be a read error. V usage is TRBV5-6 and J usage is TRBJ2-7; D is uncertain. Germline V gene sequence: CDR1 SGHDT, CDR2 YYEEEE. The CDR3 runs 13 residues. CDR3 nucleotides: TGTGCCAACAGCTTGGTCCAGACCTACGAGCAGTACTTC. Amino acid sequence: CANSLVQTYEQYF.

This clonotype was counted between two and nine times. The CDR3 region has the DNA TGTGCCAGCAGCCAAGATTATGCGGCAACTCGAGCGGGAGGGTTGGCCGGGGAGCTGTTTTTT. Residues: CASSQDYAATRAGGLAGELFF. The rearrangement uses TRBV4-2 and TRBJ2-2; 10 bases are shared with TRBD2. The CDR3 covers 21 residues. The J segment lost 6 bases and the V segment lost 0 bases, leaving 19 bases of the junction unmatched. Germline V gene sequence: CDR1 LGHNA, CDR2 YNFKEQ.

This clonotype was recorded at least ten times. The CDR3 loop is CSARTRGEQYF. CDR3 DNA: TGCAGTGCTAGGACCCGAGGGGAGCAGTACTTC. The V call is TRBV20-1, the J call TRBJ2-7; D may be TRBD2 (5 bases). V was pared by 3 bases and J by 7 bases, with 10 bases between. Per the germline V gene, CDR1 is DFQATT and CDR2 is SNEGSKA (reference sequence). This CDR3 is built from 11 residues.

This clonotype came up many times. The CDR3 loop is CASSPGPLPGTANTGELFF. DNA of the CDR3: TGTGCCAGCAGCCCGGGCCCCCTTCCCGGGACAGCGAACACCGGGGAGCTGTTTTTT. This rearrangement joins TRBV13 to TRBJ2-2, with 7 bases that match TRBD1. Germline lookup yields CDR1 PRHDT and CDR2 FYEKMQ (reference sequence). Trimming took 5 bases from V and 0 from J; bases not matched to a gene: 15. This CDR3 comprises 19 residues.

The sample holds a few counts of this clonotype. This chain joins TRBV12-5 and TRBJ2-7, with D tentatively TRBD1 (6 bases). The CDR3 length is 18 residues. The V end lost 1 base, the J end lost 2 bases, and 21 bases lay between the germline ends. Germline V CDR1 and CDR2: LGHNT, FRNRAP. The CDR3 DNA is TGTGCTAGTGGTTTGGGGACTCTGGGACACGAAGACACCTACGAGCAGTACTTC. Translation: CASGLGTLGHEDTYEQYF.

This clonotype was counted only a few times. J is TRBJ2-2 and V is TRBV27; D gene unclear. The CDR3 has 14 amino acids. Trimming pared 3 bases from V and 3 bases from J, leaving 8 bases between. From germline, CDR1 is MNHEY and CDR2 SMNVEV (reference sequence). The DNA of the CDR3 is TGTGCCAGCAGTTTGGGCAGATACACCGGGGAGCTGTTTTTT. Its protein product is CASSLGRYTGELFF.

The genes are TRBV20-1 and TRBJ2-3, with 13 bases that match TRBD2. The ends lost 2 bases at V and 6 bases at J; junction bases unmatched: 8. The CDR3 extends over 16 amino acids. Germline V gene data show CDR1 as DFQATT and CDR2 as SNEGSKA (reference sequence). In DNA form, the CDR3 reads TGCAGTGCTAGACTTGAACTAGCGGGGGGGCGTGATACGCAGTATTTT. Amino acids: CSARLELAGGRDTQYF.

There are many counts of this clonotype. The J gene is TRBJ2-5, the V gene TRBV5-1; no firm D call. The V end was cut by 4 bases, the J end by 3 bases, with 10 bases between. The CDR3 runs to 13 residues. The V gene's germline CDR1 is SGHRS and CDR2 YFSETQ. The CDR3 coding sequence is TGCGCCAGCAGCCTCCAAGGGAAAGAGACCCAGTACTTC. This gives the protein CASSLQGKETQYF.

This clonotype appeared a few times. The V gene is TRBV6-7, the J gene TRBJ2-7, with D possibly matching TRBD1 (5 bases). TRBV6-7 is an ORF; its function is uncertain. Trimming cost V 2 bases and J 2 bases, with 16 bases left between them. This CDR3 is 16 amino acids long. CDR3 in DNA: TGTGCCAGCAGTTACCGAGTAGGGGTCCCACCCTACGAGCAGTACTTC. Translating it yields CASSYRVGVPPYEQYF.

This clonotype was seen ten or more times. The chain employs TRBV30 and TRBJ1-5, with 8 bases identical to TRBD1. V lost 5 bases to trimming and J lost 6 bases; unmatched junction nucleotides: 12. Germline V lookup: CDR1 GTSNPN, CDR2 SVGIG (reference sequence). The CDR3 contains 15 residues. CDR3 bases: TGTGCCTGGGGACGTCGCGGACAGGGCGGTCAGCCCCAGCATTTT. Encoded protein: CAWGRRGQGGQPQHF.

This clonotype was recorded many times. This chain uses TRBV5-1 with TRBJ2-6; D is tentatively TRBD1 or TRBD2 (5 bases each). Trimming cost V 5 bases and J 0 bases, with 9 bases left between them. The germline V gene has CDR1 SGHRS and CDR2 YFSETQ. The CDR3 length is 15 residues. The CDR3 DNA sequence: TGCGCCAGCAGTCTTGGGGGCTCTGGGGCCAACGTCCTGACTTTC. This codes for CASSLGGSGANVLTF. The variable domain in full, with the rest retrieved from reference TRBV5-1 and TRBJ2-6, is KAGVTQTPRYLIKTRGQQVTLSCSPISGHRSVSWYQQTPGQGLQFLFEYFSETQRNKGNFPGRFSGRQFSNSRSEMNVSTLELGDSALYLCASSLGGSGANVLTFGAGSRLTVL.

V is TRBV7-6 and J is TRBJ2-7, with D perhaps matching TRBD2 (5 bases). The CDR3 loop spans 12 amino acids. CDR1 SGHVS and CDR2 FNYEAQ come from the germline V gene. V was trimmed by 1 base and J by 6 bases, leaving 7 bases between them. The CDR3 sequence is CASSLERGEQYF. The CDR3 nucleotides read TGTGCCAGCAGCTTAGAACGGGGCGAGCAGTACTTC.

A few counts support this clonotype. The V call is TRBV18, the J call TRBJ1-1; D is unresolved. Germline V gene lookup returns CDR1 KGHSH and CDR2 LQKENI. There are 15 residues in the CDR3. V lost 6 bases, J lost 1 base, and 15 bases lay in between. DNA for the CDR3: TGTGCCAGCTCCCCAATGGGGTCTCCGAACACTGAAGCTTTCTTT. Amino acids: CASSPMGSPNTEAFF.